This TCR beta chain was identified during a study of Graves' ophthalmopathy and Graves' hyperthyroidism. Study information: Researchers obtained peripheral blood at initial diagnosis, before any treatment had begun.

Transcripts of RNA were the source for amplifying TCR beta CDR3 regions. The first round was an RT-PCR with HTBI primers, and the second round was a multiplex PCR. TCRdb reprocessed the multiplex PCR reads via MiXCR and lists one record per CDR3 protein. Of some 380,000 distinct CDR3 sequences listed, 15% were seen once; the top ten hold roughly 7%. This clonotype has a count of ten or more. CDR3 length: 14 residues. V shed 6 bases and J 0 bases; nucleotides not matched to a gene: 4. The chain combines TRBV12-3 or TRBV12-4 with TRBJ2-5; 7 bases are shared with TRBD2. The clonotype was recovered from a woman aged 18 to 35 with stable Graves' hyperthyroidism. The sample comprised peripheral blood. The CDR3 bases are TGTGCCAGCAGCGGGGGGACGTACCAAGAGACCCAGTACTTC. Translation gives CASSGGTYQETQYF.